The present TCR beta chain was sequenced within a study of T cells in localized non-small cell lung cancer. Notes on this clone: Its matching antigen is unknown.

General study findings and limits: A denser population of T cells in blood accompanied longer overall survival. Uninvolved adjacent lung had the highest recorded T cell clonality, with tumor below it. Turning up in adjacent lung were a median about 61 of the top 100 tumor clones.

The protocol was immunoSEQ multiplex PCR, while the TCRdb copy is restricted to in-frame clones and leaves out a portion. The table has 25,000 to 35,000 clones, approximately 90% seen once. This clonotype was obtained from a female donor at least 60 years old with stage I lung adenocarcinoma. The sequenced sample was peripheral blood, obtained before any cancer treatment.

CDR3 sequence: CSATTTDTQYF. CDR3 bases: TGCAGCGCTACCACTACCGATACGCAGTATTTT. The chain employs TRBV29-1 and TRBJ2-3; D gene uncertain. V gave up 7 bases and J gave up 6 bases, with 11 bases separating them. CDR1 SQVTM and CDR2 ANQGSEA come from the germline V gene. The length of the CDR3 is 11 residues.